Given below is one T cell receptor beta chain in context. The data derive from a study of blood T cell repertoires in COVID-19. Study context: The origin of the acute and convalescent COVID-19 samples was the United States, Italy and Spain. T cells, B-cell-depleted T cells, or PBMCs supplied cDNA or gDNA.

As processed by the authors: It was from reference gene primer amplification that nucleated cell counts were estimated. Using immunoSEQ multiplex PCR, the repertoire was profiled, and TCRdb retains in-frame clones only, with some absent. For V, J and clone size, that table is used; D and trimming come from the DNA. The sample includes some 110,000 clones, 75% to 90% of them seen just once. The ends were cut back, 4 bases at V and 4 bases at J, with 18 bases in the middle. The CDR3 is 15 residues long. In germline, CDR1 is SGHNT, CDR2 YYREEE (reference sequence). Sequencing used peripheral blood. The clonotype was recovered from a man aged 35 to 55 with acute or convalescent COVID-19. The chain links TRBV5-4 to TRBJ2-7; TRBD1 is a possible D gene (6 bases). The CDR3 sequence is CASSQRQDPTYEQYF. CDR3 sequence (DNA): TGTGCCAGCAGCCAAAGACAGGACCCCACATACGAGCAGTACTTC. Based on the CDR3 plus reference TRBV5-4 and TRBJ2-7, the full variable domain is ETGVTQSPTHLIKTRGQQVTLRCSSQSGHNTVSWYQQALGQGPQFIFQYYREEENGRGNFPPRFSGLQFPNYSSELNVNALELDDSALYLCASSQRQDPTYEQYFGPGTRLTVT.